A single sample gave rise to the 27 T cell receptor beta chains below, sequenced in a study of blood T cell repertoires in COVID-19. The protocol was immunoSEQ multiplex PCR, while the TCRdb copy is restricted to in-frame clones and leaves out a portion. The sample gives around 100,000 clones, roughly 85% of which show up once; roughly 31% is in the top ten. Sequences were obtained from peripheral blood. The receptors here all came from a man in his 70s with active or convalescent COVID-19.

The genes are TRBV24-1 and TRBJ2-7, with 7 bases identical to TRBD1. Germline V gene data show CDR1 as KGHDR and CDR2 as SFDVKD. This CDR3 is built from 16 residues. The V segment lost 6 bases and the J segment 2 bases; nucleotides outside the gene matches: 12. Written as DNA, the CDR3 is TGTGCCACCAGTACTCCGTCCCTGACAGGGACCTACGAGCAGTACTTC. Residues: CATSTPSLTGTYEQYF.

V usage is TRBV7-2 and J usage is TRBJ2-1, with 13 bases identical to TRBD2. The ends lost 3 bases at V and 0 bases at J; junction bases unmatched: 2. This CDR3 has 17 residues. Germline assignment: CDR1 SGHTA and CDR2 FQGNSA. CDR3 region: CASSFRTSGGSYNEQFF. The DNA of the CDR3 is TGTGCCAGCAGCTTCCGGACTAGCGGGGGCTCCTACAATGAGCAGTTCTTC.

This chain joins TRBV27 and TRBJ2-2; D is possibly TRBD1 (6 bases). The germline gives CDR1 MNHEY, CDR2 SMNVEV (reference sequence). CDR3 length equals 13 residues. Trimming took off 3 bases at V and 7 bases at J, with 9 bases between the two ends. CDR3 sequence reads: CASSFGQSGELFF. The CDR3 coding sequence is TGTGCCAGCAGTTTTGGACAGAGCGGGGAGCTGTTTTTT.

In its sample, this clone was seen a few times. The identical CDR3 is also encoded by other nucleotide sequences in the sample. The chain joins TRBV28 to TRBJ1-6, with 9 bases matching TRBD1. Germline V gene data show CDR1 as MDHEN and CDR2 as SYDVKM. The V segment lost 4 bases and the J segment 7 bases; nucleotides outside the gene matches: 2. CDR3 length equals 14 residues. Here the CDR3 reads CASSSGQGNSPLHF. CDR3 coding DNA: TGTGCCAGCAGTTCAGGACAGGGGAATTCACCCCTCCACTTT.

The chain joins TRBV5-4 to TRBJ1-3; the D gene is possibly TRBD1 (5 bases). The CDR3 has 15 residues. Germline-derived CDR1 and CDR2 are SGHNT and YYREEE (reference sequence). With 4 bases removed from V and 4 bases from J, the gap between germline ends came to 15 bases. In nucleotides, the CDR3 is TGTGCCAGCAGCCCCGGCGGCGGGGGAGGAAACACCATATATTTT. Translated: CASSPGGGGGNTIYF. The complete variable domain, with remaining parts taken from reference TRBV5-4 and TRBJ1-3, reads ETGVTQSPTHLIKTRGQQVTLRCSSQSGHNTVSWYQQALGQGPQFIFQYYREEENGRGNFPPRFSGLQFPNYSSELNVNALELDDSALYLCASSPGGGGGNTIYFGEGSWLTVV.

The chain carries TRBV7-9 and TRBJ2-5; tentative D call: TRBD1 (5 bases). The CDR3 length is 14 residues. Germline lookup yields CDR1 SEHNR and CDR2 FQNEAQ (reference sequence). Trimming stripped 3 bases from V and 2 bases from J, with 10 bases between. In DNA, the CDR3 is TGTGCCAGCAGCTTCCAGGGCCTACAAGAGACCCAGTACTTC. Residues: CASSFQGLQETQYF.

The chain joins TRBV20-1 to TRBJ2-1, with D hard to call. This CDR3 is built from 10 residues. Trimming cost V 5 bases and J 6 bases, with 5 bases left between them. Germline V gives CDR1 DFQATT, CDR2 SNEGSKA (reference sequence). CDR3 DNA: TGCAGTGCTGTAGTCAATGAGCAGTTCTTC. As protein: CSAVVNEQFF.

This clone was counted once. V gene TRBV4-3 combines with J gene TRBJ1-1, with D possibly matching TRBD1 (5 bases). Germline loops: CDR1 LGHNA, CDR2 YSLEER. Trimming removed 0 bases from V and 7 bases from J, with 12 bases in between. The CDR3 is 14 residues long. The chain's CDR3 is CASSQDSGGIEAFF. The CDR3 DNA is TGCGCCAGCAGCCAAGACTCGGGGGGAATTGAAGCTTTCTTT.

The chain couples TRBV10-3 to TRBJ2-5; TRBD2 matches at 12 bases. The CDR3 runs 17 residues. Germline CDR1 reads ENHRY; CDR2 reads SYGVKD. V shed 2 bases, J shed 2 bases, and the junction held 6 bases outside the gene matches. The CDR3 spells CAISEPTSGGFQETQYF. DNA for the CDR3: TGTGCCATCAGTGAGCCTACTAGCGGGGGGTTTCAAGAGACCCAGTACTTC.

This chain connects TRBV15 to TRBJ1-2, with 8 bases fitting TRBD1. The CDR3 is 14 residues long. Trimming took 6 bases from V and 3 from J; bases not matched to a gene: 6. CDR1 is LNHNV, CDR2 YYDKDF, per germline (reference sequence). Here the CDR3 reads CATRKTGGDYGYTF. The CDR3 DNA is TGTGCCACCAGAAAAACAGGGGGTGACTATGGCTACACCTTC. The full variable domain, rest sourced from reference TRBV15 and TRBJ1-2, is DAMVIQNPRYQVTQFGKPVTLSCSQTLNHNVMYWYQQKSSQAPKLLFHYYDKDFNNEADTPDNFQSRRPNTSFCFLDIRSPGLGDTAMYLCATRKTGGDYGYTFGSGTRLTVV.

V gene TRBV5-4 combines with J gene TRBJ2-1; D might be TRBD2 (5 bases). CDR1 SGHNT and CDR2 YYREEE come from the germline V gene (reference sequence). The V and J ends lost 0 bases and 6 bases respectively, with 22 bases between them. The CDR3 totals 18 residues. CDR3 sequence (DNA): TGTGCCAGCAGCTTGGGGGGTGGGTGGAGACCCGCGGGCAATGAGCAGTTCTTC. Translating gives CASSLGGGWRPAGNEQFF.

The CDR3, as DNA: TGTGCCAGTTCCGGGACAGGTTTCGAGCAGTACTTC. It is translated as CASSGTGFEQYF. V usage is TRBV27 and J usage is TRBJ2-7, with 8 bases lining up with TRBD1. J lost 6 bases, V lost 9 bases, and 7 bases had no gene match. Germline V CDR1 and CDR2: MNHEY, SMNVEV (reference sequence). The CDR3 is 12 residues long.

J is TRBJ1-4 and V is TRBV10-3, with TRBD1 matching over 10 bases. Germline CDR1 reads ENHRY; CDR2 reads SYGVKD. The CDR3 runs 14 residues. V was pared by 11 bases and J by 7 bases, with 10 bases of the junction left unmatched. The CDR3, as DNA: TGTGCCTCCTCAAATGGACAGGGGGTTGAAAAACTGTTTTTT. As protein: CASSNGQGVEKLFF.

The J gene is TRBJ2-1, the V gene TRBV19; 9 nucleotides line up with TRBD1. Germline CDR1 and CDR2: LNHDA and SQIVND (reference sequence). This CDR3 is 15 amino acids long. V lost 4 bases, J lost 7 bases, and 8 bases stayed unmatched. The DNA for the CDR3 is TGTGCCAGTAGTAAAGGGGACAGGGTGGCGAATGAGCAGTTCTTC. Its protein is CASSKGDRVANEQFF.

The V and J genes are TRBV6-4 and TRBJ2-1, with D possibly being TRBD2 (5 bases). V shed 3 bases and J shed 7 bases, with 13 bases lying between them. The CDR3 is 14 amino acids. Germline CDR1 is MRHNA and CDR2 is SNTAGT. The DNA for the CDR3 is TGTGCCAGCAGTGAGACGGCTAGAGGGAATGAGCAGTTCTTC. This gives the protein CASSETARGNEQFF.

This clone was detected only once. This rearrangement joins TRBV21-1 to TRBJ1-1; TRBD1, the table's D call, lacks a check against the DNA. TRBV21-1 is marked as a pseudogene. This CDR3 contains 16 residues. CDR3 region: CASSERWGQGGLLAFF. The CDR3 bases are TGTGCCAGCAGCGAAAGGTGGGGACAGGGGGGTCTCTTAGCTTTCTTT.

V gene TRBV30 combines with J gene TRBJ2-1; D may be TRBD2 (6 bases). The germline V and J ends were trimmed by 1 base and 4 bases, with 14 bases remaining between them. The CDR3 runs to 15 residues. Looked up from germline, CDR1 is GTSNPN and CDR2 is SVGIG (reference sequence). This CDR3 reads CAWSGRGTPYNEQFF. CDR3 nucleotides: TGTGCCTGGAGTGGGAGGGGTACCCCTTACAATGAGCAGTTCTTC.

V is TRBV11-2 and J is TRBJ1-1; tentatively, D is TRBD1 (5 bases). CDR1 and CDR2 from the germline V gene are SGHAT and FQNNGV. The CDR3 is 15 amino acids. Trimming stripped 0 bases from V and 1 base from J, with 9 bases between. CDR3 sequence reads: CASSLEGQPNTEAFF. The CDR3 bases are TGTGCCAGCAGCTTAGAGGGGCAGCCGAACACTGAAGCTTTCTTT.

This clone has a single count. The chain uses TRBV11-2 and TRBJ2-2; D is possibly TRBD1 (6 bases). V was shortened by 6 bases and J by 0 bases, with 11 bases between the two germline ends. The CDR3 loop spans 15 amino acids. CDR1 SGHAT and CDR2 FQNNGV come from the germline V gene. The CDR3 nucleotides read TGTGCCAGCAGGCCGGGACAACCGAACACCGGGGAGCTGTTTTTT. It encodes CASRPGQPNTGELFF.

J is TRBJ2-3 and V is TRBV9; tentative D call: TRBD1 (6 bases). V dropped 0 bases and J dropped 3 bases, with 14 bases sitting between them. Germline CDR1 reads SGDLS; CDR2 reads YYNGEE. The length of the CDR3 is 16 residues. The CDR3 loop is CASSVETGPFTDTQYF. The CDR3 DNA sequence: TGTGCCAGCAGCGTAGAGACAGGTCCTTTTACAGATACGCAGTATTTT.

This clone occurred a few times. The CDR3, as DNA: TGTGCCACCAGTGATCGTGGGACTAGCGGAAGGACAGATACGCAGTATTTT. It encodes CATSDRGTSGRTDTQYF. The gene calls are TRBV24-1 and TRBJ2-3; TRBD2 matches at 11 bases. Germline V lookup: CDR1 KGHDR, CDR2 SFDVKD. The CDR3 extends over 17 amino acids. Germline trimming cut 3 bases from V and 3 bases from J; bases unmatched to any gene: 7.

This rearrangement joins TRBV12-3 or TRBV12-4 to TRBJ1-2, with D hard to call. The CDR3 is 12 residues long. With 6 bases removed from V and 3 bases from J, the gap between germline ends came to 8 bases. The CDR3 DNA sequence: TGTGCCAGCAGCCTCGCGGACTATGGCTACACCTTC. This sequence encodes CASSLADYGYTF.

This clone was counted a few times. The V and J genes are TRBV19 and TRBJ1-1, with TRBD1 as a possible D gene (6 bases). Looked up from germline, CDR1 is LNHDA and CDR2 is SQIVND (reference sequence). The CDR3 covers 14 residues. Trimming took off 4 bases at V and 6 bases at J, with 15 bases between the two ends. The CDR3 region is CASSTGQPFAEAFF. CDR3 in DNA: TGTGCCAGTAGTACAGGACAGCCATTTGCTGAAGCTTTCTTT.

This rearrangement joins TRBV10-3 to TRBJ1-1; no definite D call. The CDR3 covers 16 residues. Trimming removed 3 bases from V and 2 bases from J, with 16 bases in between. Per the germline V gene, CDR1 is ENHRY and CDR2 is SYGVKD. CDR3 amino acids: CAISDSRKNFNTEAFF. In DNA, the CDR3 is TGTGCCATCAGTGATAGCAGAAAGAATTTCAACACTGAAGCTTTCTTT.

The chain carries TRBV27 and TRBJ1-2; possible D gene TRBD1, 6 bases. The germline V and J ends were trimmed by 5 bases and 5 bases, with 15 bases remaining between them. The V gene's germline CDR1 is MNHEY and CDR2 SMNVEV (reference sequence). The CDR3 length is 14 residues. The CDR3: CASSPQGGEYGYTF. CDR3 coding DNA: TGTGCCAGCAGTCCACAGGGAGGGGAATATGGCTACACCTTC.

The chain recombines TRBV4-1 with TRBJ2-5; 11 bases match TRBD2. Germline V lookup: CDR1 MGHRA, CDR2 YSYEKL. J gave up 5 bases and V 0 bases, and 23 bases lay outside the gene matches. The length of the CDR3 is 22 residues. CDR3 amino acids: CASSQDYPALAGGKTGGETQYF. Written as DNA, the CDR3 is TGCGCCAGCAGCCAAGATTACCCGGCTTTAGCGGGAGGGAAGACCGGGGGGGAGACCCAGTACTTC.

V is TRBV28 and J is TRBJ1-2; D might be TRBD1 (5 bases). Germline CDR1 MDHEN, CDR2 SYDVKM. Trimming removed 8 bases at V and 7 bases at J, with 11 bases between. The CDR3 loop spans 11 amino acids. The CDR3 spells CASRGTPGYTF. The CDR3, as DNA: TGTGCCAGCCGGGGGACCCCTGGCTACACCTTC.